These 29 T cell receptor beta chains share one sample of origin, sequenced in a study of T-cell reconstitution after alpha-beta-depleted transplantation in children. Preparing the TCRbeta library involved the use of unique molecular identifiers. TCRdb re-analysed the PCR reads in MiXCR, keeping a single row per CDR3 protein. Of about 640,000 distinct CDR3 sequences in the sample, roughly 17% were seen once. The starting material was PBMCs from the stem cell graft donor, obtained from the stem cell graft. The receptors originated from a human donor who donated a stem cell graft to a child with acute myeloid leukemia.

This clonotype was counted many times. The V gene is TRBV29-1, the J gene TRBJ1-2; D may be TRBD1 (6 bases). The CDR3 length is 13 residues. Between the trimmed V and J ends, which lost 7 bases and 8 bases, there was a span of 20 bases. Germline V gene data show CDR1 as SQVTM and CDR2 as ANQGSEA. The CDR3 nucleotides are TGCAGCGGGGCCGGGACATCGGACGCCGGCTACACCTTC. Translation: CSGAGTSDAGYTF.

The chain couples TRBV7-2 to TRBJ1-5; D unclear. CDR3 length: 14 amino acids. The V end was cut by 0 bases, the J end by 7 bases, with 10 bases between. Germline CDR1 is SGHTA and CDR2 is FQGNSA. The DNA for the CDR3 is TGTGCCAGCAGCTTAGCGCGGGCGGAACAGCCCCAGCATTTT. Translating it yields CASSLARAEQPQHF.

The V and J genes are TRBV3-1 and TRBJ1-2; tentatively, D is TRBD1 (5 bases). In germline, CDR1 is LGHDT, CDR2 YNNKEL (reference sequence). Between the trimmed V and J ends, which lost 4 bases and 6 bases, there was a span of 15 bases. The CDR3 has 14 residues. CDR3: CASSPAARAHGYTF. CDR3 bases: TGTGCCAGCAGCCCCGCGGCCAGGGCTCATGGCTACACCTTC.

The sample holds many counts of this clonotype. V usage is TRBV20-1 and J usage is TRBJ2-5, with 9 bases fitting TRBD2. CDR1 is DFQATT, CDR2 SNEGSKA, per germline (reference sequence). V gave up 2 bases and J gave up 5 bases; unmatched junction bases: 6. The CDR3 spans 14 residues. The CDR3 sequence is CSARLAGVGETQYF. DNA of the CDR3: TGCAGTGCTAGATTAGCGGGGGTCGGTGAGACCCAGTACTTC.

The rearrangement links TRBV7-2 to TRBJ2-7; D perhaps matches TRBD1 (5 bases). CDR3 length: 13 amino acids. CDR1 is SGHTA, CDR2 FQGNSA, per germline. The V end lost 1 base, the J end lost 5 bases, and 9 bases lay between the germline ends. DNA for the CDR3: TGTGCCAGCAGCTTAGAGGCAGGGCACGAGCAGTACTTC. The encoded protein is CASSLEAGHEQYF.

The genes are TRBV11-3 and TRBJ2-5, with no clear D. CDR1 and CDR2 (germline): SGHNT, YENEEA. V was clipped by 0 bases and J by 4 bases, with 12 bases between them. This CDR3 contains 15 residues. For the CDR3, the DNA is TGTGCCAGCAGCTTAGAACCGGGCAGGTCAGAGACCCAGTACTTC. As protein: CASSLEPGRSETQYF.

This clonotype was seen ten or more times. The chain has TRBV12-3 or TRBV12-4 and TRBJ1-1; TRBD1 matches at 7 bases. CDR3 length: 13 residues. The V gene end was trimmed by 4 bases and the J gene end by 3 bases; junction bases not matched to a gene: 2. CDR3 amino acids: CASSYGQDTEAFF. CDR3 nucleotide sequence: TGTGCCAGCAGTTATGGACAGGACACTGAAGCTTTCTTT.

This clonotype was detected only a few times. This sequence joins TRBV7-3 and TRBJ2-1; 8 positions agree with TRBD1. CDR3 length: 15 amino acids. V dropped 1 base and J dropped 5; count of bases not matched to a gene: 4. Germline assignment: CDR1 SGHTA and CDR2 FQGTGA. The CDR3 coding sequence is TGTGCCAGCAGCTTAAGGGACAGGCTAAACAATGAGCAGTTCTTC. Protein product: CASSLRDRLNNEQFF.

This clonotype was observed many times. This chain uses TRBV7-2 with TRBJ1-2; D is perhaps TRBD1 (5 bases). This CDR3 spans 16 amino acids. Trimming left V 2 bases short and J 5 bases short, with 18 bases between. Germline V CDR1 and CDR2: SGHTA, FQGNSA. CDR3 in DNA: TGTGCCAGCAGCTTATTACAGGTCCTAGCTGGGTATGGCTACACCTTC. Its translation is CASSLLQVLAGYGYTF.

This clonotype was picked up many times. The chain has TRBV20-1 and TRBJ2-1, with D possibly matching TRBD2 (7 bases). Trimming stripped 6 bases from V and 7 bases from J, with 16 bases between. This CDR3 spans 13 amino acids. The V gene's germline CDR1 is DFQATT and CDR2 SNEGSKA (reference sequence). Written as DNA, the CDR3 is TGCAGTGCAGGAGGGGAGGGGGGAAATGAGCAGTTCTTC. This codes for CSAGGEGGNEQFF.

This clonotype was observed at least ten times. J is TRBJ1-6 and V is TRBV20-1, with 8 bases lining up with TRBD1. The CDR3 runs to 13 residues. Germline V lookup: CDR1 DFQATT, CDR2 SNEGSKA (reference sequence). V dropped 6 bases and J dropped 6; count of bases not matched to a gene: 4. The CDR3 sequence: CSATTGVNSPLHF. The CDR3 region has the DNA TGCAGTGCAACGACAGGGGTTAATTCACCCCTCCACTTT.

This clonotype was counted many times. This chain links TRBV12-3 or TRBV12-4 with TRBJ1-4; tentative D call: TRBD1 (6 bases). Trimming removed 5 bases at V and 5 bases at J, with 12 bases between. There are 14 residues in the CDR3. CDR3 region: CASSPGTPNEKLFF. The DNA of the CDR3 is TGTGCCAGCAGTCCCGGGACACCGAATGAAAAACTGTTTTTT.

Concerning this clonotype: One end of the junction is discordant with germline, which a read error may explain. This rearrangement joins TRBV20-1 to TRBJ2-3, with D perhaps matching TRBD2 (6 bases). The CDR3 is 17 amino acids. Germline-derived CDR1 and CDR2 are DFQATT and SNEGSKA (reference sequence). The CDR3: CCARDLRRGTSTDTQYF. For the CDR3, the DNA is TGCTGTGCTAGAGATTTGAGGAGAGGGACTAGCACAGATACGCAGTATTTT.

A few counts support this clonotype. CDR3 sequence reads: CASSLTSGSYEQYV. For the CDR3, the DNA is TGTGCCAGCAGCTTGACTAGCGGGAGCTACGAGCAGTACGTC. The J gene is TRBJ2-7, the V gene TRBV5-6, with 11 bases lining up with TRBD2. CDR3 length: 14 amino acids. Germline assignment: CDR1 SGHDT and CDR2 YYEEEE. The V gene end was trimmed by 1 base and the J gene end by 3 bases; junction bases not matched to a gene: 0.

The sample holds many counts of this clonotype. The rearrangement joins TRBV20-1 to TRBJ2-1, with D hard to call. The CDR3 length is 13 residues. The ends were cut back, 1 base at V and 6 bases at J, with 10 bases in the middle. Germline-derived CDR1 and CDR2 are DFQATT and SNEGSKA (reference sequence). CDR3 coding DNA: TGCAGTGCTAGAGGAGCAGGTCTCAATGAGCAGTTCTTC. Translation: CSARGAGLNEQFF.

There are many counts of this clonotype. The chain recombines TRBV30 with TRBJ1-1; a possible D gene is TRBD1 (5 bases). Germline-derived CDR1 and CDR2 are GTSNPN and SVGIG (reference sequence). The CDR3 contains 13 residues. With 0 bases removed from V and 1 base from J, the gap between germline ends came to 6 bases. The CDR3 protein is CAWSVTENTEAFF. Written as DNA, the CDR3 is TGTGCCTGGAGTGTGACAGAGAACACTGAAGCTTTCTTT.

The rearrangement links TRBV11-1 to TRBJ1-6, with TRBD1 matching 8 bases. The trim removed 3 bases at V and 8 bases at J, leaving 3 bases unmatched. Germline CDR1 reads SGHAT; CDR2 reads FQDESV (reference sequence). The CDR3 has 14 amino acids. CDR3 sequence (DNA): TGTGCCAGCAGCTTTGACAGGGGTTATTCACCCCTCCACTTT. Residues: CASSFDRGYSPLHF.

This clonotype was seen ten or more times. The chain combines TRBV5-1 with TRBJ1-2; D perhaps matches TRBD1 (5 bases). The CDR3 length is 12 residues. Germline CDR1 is SGHRS and CDR2 is YFSETQ. V lost 0 bases to trimming and J lost 8 bases, with 8 bases between them. Written as DNA, the CDR3 is TGCGCCAGCAGCTTGGGGGACCACGGCTACACCTTC. The encoded protein is CASSLGDHGYTF.

About this clonotype itself: This clone may be a read error of a much larger clone one base away. The chain links TRBV7-2 to TRBJ1-3; perhaps TRBD1 as D (5 bases). Germline V gene sequence: CDR1 SGHTA, CDR2 FQGNSA. CDR3 size: 14 residues. The CDR3 region is CAGSFQGGDNTIYF. Here the CDR3 DNA reads TGTGCCGGCAGCTTCCAAGGAGGGGATAACACCATATATTTT. Complete variable domain (other parts from reference TRBV7-2 and TRBJ1-3): GAGVSQSPSNKVTEKGKDVELRCDPISGHTALYWYRQSLGQGLEFLIYFQGNSAPDKSGLPSDRFSAERTGGSVSTLTIQRTQQEDSAVYLCAGSFQGGDNTIYFGEGSWLTVV.

With respect to this clonotype: This clone may be a read error of a much larger clone one base away. The rearrangement uses TRBV24-1 and TRBJ2-2, with 7 bases that match TRBD1. This CDR3 has 13 amino acids. In germline, CDR1 is KGHDR, CDR2 SFDVKD. The junction had 1 base not matched to a gene; V was cut back by 3 bases and J by 7 bases. CDR3 loop: CATSDPGGGELFF. DNA for the CDR3: TGTGCCACCAGTGATCCAGGGGGCGGGGAGCTGTTTTTT.

The chain is built from TRBV7-9 and TRBJ1-2; 7 nucleotides line up with TRBD1. J lost 6 bases, V lost 4 bases, and 8 bases had no gene match. Germline V CDR1 and CDR2: SEHNR, FQNEAQ (reference sequence). This CDR3 region has 14 residues. CDR3 nucleotides: TGTGCCAGCAGCTACACCCGAGGACAGGATGGCTACACCTTC. This encodes CASSYTRGQDGYTF.

The rearrangement uses TRBV30 and TRBJ1-1; no reliable D call. Trimming removed 3 bases from V and 4 bases from J, with 12 bases in between. The germline V gene has CDR1 GTSNPN and CDR2 SVGIG (reference sequence). CDR3 length: 13 amino acids. The CDR3 loop reads CAWSTDVGTEAFF. CDR3 bases: TGTGCCTGGAGCACCGACGTCGGCACTGAAGCTTTCTTT. Combining the CDR3 with reference TRBV30 and TRBJ1-1 gives the whole variable domain SQTIHQWPATLVQPVGSPLSLECTVEGTSNPNLYWYRQAAGRGLQLLFYSVGIGQISSEVPQNLSASRPQDRQFILSSKKLLLSDSGFYLCAWSTDVGTEAFFGQGTRLTVV.

This clonotype was picked up many times. This chain links TRBV7-2 with TRBJ2-1, with D uncertain. Germline assignment: CDR1 SGHTA and CDR2 FQGNSA. The CDR3 consists of 14 residues. Trimming stripped 1 base from V and 4 bases from J, with 8 bases between. Here the CDR3 DNA reads TGTGCCAGCAGCTTAGGCAGCGTGTACAATGAGCAGTTCTTC. Translation gives CASSLGSVYNEQFF.

This clonotype was seen only a few times. The rearrangement links TRBV10-2 to TRBJ1-1; no clear D gene. The CDR3 runs to 12 residues. Germline V lookup: CDR1 WSHSY, CDR2 SAAADI. V was shortened by 0 bases and J by 11 bases, with 10 bases between the two germline ends. The CDR3 DNA reads TGCGCCAGCAGTGAGTCAGGGTTTCCCGCTTTCTTT. It translates to CASSESGFPAFF.

This clonotype was counted ten times or more. V usage is TRBV5-1 and J usage is TRBJ1-1; 9 nucleotides align to TRBD1. The CDR3 contains 15 residues. V trimming: 3 bases; J trimming: 2 bases; junction bases outside the gene matches: 5. Germline-derived CDR1 and CDR2 are SGHRS and YFSETQ. The chain's CDR3 is CASSSGQGDNTEAFF. The CDR3 DNA reads TGCGCCAGCAGCTCGGGACAGGGAGACAACACTGAAGCTTTCTTT.

V usage is TRBV20-1 and J usage is TRBJ2-7, with D perhaps matching TRBD1 (7 bases). Trimming took 0 bases from V and 5 from J, leaving 17 bases between them. CDR1 and CDR2 (germline): DFQATT, SNEGSKA (reference sequence). This CDR3 is built from 15 residues. CDR3 DNA sequence: TGCAGTGCTAGAGATAGGGCAGGGGGGTGGGACGAGCAGTACTTC. Residues: CSARDRAGGWDEQYF.

The chain's CDR3 is CASSIKKNEQFF. For the CDR3, the DNA is TGTGCCAGCAGCATCAAGAAGAATGAGCAGTTCTTC. The chain recombines TRBV7-9 with TRBJ2-1; D is unclear. CDR1 and CDR2 from the germline V gene are SEHNR and FQNEAQ (reference sequence). The V end lost 5 bases, the J end lost 7 bases, and 9 bases lay between the germline ends. The CDR3 extends over 12 amino acids.

This clonotype has a count of ten or more. The genes are TRBV6-5 and TRBJ2-1; D may be TRBD2 (6 bases). Germline V gene lookup returns CDR1 MNHEY and CDR2 SVGAGI. The germline V and J ends were trimmed by 0 bases and 9 bases, with 15 bases remaining between them. CDR3 length: 15 residues. CDR3 sequence (DNA): TGTGCCAGCAGTTACTCGACATTCGGGGGAGGTGAGCAGTTCTTC. It yields the protein CASSYSTFGGGEQFF.

V and J are TRBV18 and TRBJ1-2; 7 bases are shared with TRBD1. The germline gives CDR1 KGHSH, CDR2 LQKENI. The CDR3 is 15 amino acids. Unmatched junction bases numbered 10, after V lost 5 bases and J lost 4 bases. The CDR3 protein is CASSAGTDPTYGYTF. The CDR3 region has the DNA TGTGCCAGCTCAGCCGGGACAGACCCTACCTATGGCTACACCTTC.